The clone carrying this T cell receptor (beta chain) was found a few times. Its antigen is still unknown. The entry originates in a study of regulatory T cells in long-lasting Graves disease. Study-level findings and limits: TCR diversity in persistent Graves' patients was below that of newly diagnosed ones. Authors noted too few samples as a limitation.

Arm-PCR of CDR3 regions with iRepertoire HTBI primers generated TCR beta libraries. TCRdb independently ran MiXCR on the multiplex PCR reads; one entry per CDR3 protein. The profile shows hundreds of thousands of distinct CDR3 sequences, 15% of them singletons. Time point given: newly diagnosed GD, antithyroid drugs for less than 3 months. The authors made the TCR library using RNA they extracted from PBMCs. A volume of 7 to 9 milliliters of peripheral blood was collected in EDTA tubes. Trimming at V came to 4 bases and at J to 1 base, leaving 4 bases not matched to a gene. Germline values: CDR1 SGHNT, CDR2 YYREEE (reference sequence). The CDR3 has 14 residues. The same sample was also used in a study of T cells in Graves' hyperthyroidism and ophthalmopathy. That source notes: For Graves' hyperthyroidism to be stable, ophthalmopathy could not progress within 18 months.

The receptor was isolated from a woman between 40 and 50 years old with Graves disease. The chain combines TRBV5-4 with TRBJ1-1; 7 bases are shared with TRBD1. The material was peripheral blood mononuclear cells (PBMCs), obtained at new diagnosis, from a patient treated with antithyroid drugs. CDR3 residues: CASSTWTGNTEAFF. The CDR3 DNA is TGTGCCAGCAGCACATGGACAGGGAACACTGAAGCTTTCTTT. Based on the CDR3 plus reference TRBV5-4 and TRBJ1-1, the full variable domain is ETGVTQSPTHLIKTRGQQVTLRCSSQSGHNTVSWYQQALGQGPQFIFQYYREEENGRGNFPPRFSGLQFPNYSSELNVNALELDDSALYLCASSTWTGNTEAFFGQGTRLTVV.